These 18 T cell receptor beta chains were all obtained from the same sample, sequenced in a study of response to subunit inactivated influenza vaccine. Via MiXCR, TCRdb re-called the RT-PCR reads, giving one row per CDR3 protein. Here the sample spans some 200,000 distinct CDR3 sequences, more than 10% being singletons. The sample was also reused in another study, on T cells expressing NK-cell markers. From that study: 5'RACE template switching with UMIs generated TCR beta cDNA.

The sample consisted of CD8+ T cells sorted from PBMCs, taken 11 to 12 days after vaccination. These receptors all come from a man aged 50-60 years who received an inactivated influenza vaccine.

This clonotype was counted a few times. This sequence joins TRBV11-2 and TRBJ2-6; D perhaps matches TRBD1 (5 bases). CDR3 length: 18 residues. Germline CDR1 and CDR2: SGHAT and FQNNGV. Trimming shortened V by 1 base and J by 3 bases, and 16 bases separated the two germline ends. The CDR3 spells CASSLVGREVYGANVLTF. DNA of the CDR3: TGTGCCAGCAGCTTAGTGGGCAGGGAAGTTTATGGGGCCAACGTCCTGACTTTC. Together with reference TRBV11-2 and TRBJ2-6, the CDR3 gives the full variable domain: EAGVAQSPRYKIIEKRQSVAFWCNPISGHATLYWYQQILGQGPKLLIQFQNNGVVDDSQLPKDRFSAERLKGVDSTLKIQPAKLEDSAVYLCASSLVGREVYGANVLTFGAGSRLTVL.

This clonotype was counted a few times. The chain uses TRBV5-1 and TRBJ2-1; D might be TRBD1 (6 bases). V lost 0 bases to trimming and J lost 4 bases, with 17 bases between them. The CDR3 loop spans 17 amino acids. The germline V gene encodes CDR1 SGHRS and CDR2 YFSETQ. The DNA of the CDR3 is TGCGCCAGCAGCTTGGACACAACCGGGACACTTTACAATGAGCAGTTCTTC. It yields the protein CASSLDTTGTLYNEQFF.

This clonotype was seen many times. CDR3 bases: TGTGCCAGCAGTTGGGGGGGTCGCAATGAGCAGTTCTTC. Protein sequence: CASSWGGRNEQFF. The chain joins TRBV12-3 or TRBV12-4 to TRBJ2-1, with 7 bases aligning to TRBD2. This CDR3 is built from 13 residues. After removal of 4 bases from V and 6 bases from J, the junction contained 3 bases not matched to a gene.

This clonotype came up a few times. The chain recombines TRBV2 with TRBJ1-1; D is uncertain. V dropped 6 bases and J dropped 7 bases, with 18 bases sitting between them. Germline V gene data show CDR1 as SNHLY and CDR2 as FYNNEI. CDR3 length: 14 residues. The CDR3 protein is CASSSPGVFDEAFF. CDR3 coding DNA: TGTGCCAGCAGCTCCCCCGGTGTGTTTGATGAAGCTTTCTTT.

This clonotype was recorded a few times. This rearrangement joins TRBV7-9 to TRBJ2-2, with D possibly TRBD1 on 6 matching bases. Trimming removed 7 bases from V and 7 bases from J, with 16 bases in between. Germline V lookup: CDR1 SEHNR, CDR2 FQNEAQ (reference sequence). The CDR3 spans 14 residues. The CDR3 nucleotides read TGTGCCAGCACACAAGTACAGGGATACGGGGAGCTGTTTTTT. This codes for CASTQVQGYGELFF.

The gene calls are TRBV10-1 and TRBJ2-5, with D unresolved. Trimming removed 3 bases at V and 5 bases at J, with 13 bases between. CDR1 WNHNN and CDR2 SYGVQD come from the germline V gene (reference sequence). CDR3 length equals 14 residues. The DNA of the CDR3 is TGCGCCAGCAGTGAATTAGGGAATAAGGAGACCCAGTACTTC. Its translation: CASSELGNKETQYF.

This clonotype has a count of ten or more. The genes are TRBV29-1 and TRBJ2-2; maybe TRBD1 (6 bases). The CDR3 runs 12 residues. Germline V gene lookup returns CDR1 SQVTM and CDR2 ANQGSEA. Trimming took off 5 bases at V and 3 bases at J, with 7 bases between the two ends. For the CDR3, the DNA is TGCAGCGTTCACAGGGACACCGGGGAGCTGTTTTTT. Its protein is CSVHRDTGELFF.

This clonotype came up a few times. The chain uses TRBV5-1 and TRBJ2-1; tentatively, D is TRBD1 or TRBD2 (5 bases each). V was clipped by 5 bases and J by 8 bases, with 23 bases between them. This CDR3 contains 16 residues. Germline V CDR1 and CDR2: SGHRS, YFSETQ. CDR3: CASSHTQGGMRDEQFF. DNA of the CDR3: TGCGCCAGCAGTCATACGCAGGGCGGTATGAGGGATGAGCAGTTCTTC.

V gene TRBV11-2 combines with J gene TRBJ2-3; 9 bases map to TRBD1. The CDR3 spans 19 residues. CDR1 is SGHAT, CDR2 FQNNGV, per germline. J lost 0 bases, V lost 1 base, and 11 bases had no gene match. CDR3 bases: TGTGCCAGCAGCTTAGGTCCCGGGACAGGGATCGATAGCACAGATACGCAGTATTTT. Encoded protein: CASSLGPGTGIDSTDTQYF.

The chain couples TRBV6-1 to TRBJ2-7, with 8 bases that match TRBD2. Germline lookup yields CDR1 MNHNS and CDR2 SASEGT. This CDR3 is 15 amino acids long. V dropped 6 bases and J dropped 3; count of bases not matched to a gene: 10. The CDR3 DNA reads TGTGCCAGCAGAGGGTCGGGAGGGCCTGACTACGAGCAGTACTTC. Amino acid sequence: CASRGSGGPDYEQYF.

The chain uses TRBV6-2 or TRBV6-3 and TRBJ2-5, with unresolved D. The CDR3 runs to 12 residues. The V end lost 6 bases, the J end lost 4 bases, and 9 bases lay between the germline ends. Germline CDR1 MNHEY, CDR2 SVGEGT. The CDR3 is CASSYMGETQYF. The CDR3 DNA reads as TGTGCCAGCAGCTACATGGGAGAGACCCAGTACTTC.

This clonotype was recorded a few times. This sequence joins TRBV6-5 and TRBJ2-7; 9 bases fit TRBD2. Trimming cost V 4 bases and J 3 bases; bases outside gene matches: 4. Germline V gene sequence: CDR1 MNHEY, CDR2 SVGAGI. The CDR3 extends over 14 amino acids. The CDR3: CASSLAGALYEQYF. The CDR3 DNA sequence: TGTGCCAGCAGTTTAGCGGGGGCCCTCTACGAGCAGTACTTC.

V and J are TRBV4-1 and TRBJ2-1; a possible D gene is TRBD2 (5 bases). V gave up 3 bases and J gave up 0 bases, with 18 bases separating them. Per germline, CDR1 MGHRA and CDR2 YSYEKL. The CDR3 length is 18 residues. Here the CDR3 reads CASSQAVERKSSYNEQFF. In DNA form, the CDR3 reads TGCGCCAGCAGCCAGGCCGTCGAGCGGAAAAGCTCCTACAATGAGCAGTTCTTC.

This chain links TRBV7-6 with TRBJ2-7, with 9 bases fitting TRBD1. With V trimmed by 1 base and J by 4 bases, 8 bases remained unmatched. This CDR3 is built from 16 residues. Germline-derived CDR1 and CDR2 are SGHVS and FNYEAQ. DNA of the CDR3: TGTGCCAGCAGCTTAGACCCCCGGGACAGGGCTTACGAGCAGTACTTC. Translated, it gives CASSLDPRDRAYEQYF.

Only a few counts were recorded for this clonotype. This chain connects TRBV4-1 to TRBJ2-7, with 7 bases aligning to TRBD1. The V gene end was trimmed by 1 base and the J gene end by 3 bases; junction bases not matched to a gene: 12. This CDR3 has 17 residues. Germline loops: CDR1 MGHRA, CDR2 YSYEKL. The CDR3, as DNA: TGCGCCAGCAGCCAAGTAGTCGTCGGACAGGACAGCTACGAGCAGTACTTC. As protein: CASSQVVVGQDSYEQYF.

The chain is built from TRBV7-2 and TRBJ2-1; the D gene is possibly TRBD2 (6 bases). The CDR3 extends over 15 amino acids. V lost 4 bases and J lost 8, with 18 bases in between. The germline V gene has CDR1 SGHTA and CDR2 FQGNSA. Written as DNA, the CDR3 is TGTGCCAGCAGCTCAGCCCGAGGAGGGAAGGATGAGCAGTTCTTC. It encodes CASSSARGGKDEQFF.

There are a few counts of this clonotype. The CDR3 DNA reads as TGTGCCAGCAGCGTTAGCCCTAGCGGGGGCACAGATACGCAGTATTTT. Residues: CASSVSPSGGTDTQYF. The chain couples TRBV7-6 to TRBJ2-3; 9 bases fit TRBD2. Germline CDR1 and CDR2: SGHVS and FNYEAQ. With V trimmed by 5 bases and J by 1 base, 7 bases remained unmatched. This CDR3 spans 16 amino acids.

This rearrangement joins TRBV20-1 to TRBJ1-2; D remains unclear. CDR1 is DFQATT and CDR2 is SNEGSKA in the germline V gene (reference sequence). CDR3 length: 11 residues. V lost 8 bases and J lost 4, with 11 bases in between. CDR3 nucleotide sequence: TGCAGTACCACTATCGGCTATGGCTACACCTTC. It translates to CSTTIGYGYTF.